The present TCR beta chain was sequenced within a study of shared clonotypes between healthy human individuals. This clone was recorded only once. This table comes from immunoSEQ multiplex PCR, and its TCRdb copy is limited to in-frame clones, with some not included. The data show about 1 million clones, approximately 76% seen once. Sequencing used memory CD4+ T cells sorted from blood. The subset is: CD45RA-negative fraction. The clonotype was recovered from a man younger than 30 in good health.

Here the CDR3 DNA reads TGTGCCAGCAGTTTATTCCAGACCCAGACCAATGAGCAGTTCTTC. It specifies CASSLFQTQTNEQFF. This chain links TRBV27 with TRBJ2-1; no clear D. The CDR3 totals 15 residues. The germline V gene encodes CDR1 MNHEY and CDR2 SMNVEV (reference sequence). V was pared by 1 base and J by 6 bases, with 13 bases between.